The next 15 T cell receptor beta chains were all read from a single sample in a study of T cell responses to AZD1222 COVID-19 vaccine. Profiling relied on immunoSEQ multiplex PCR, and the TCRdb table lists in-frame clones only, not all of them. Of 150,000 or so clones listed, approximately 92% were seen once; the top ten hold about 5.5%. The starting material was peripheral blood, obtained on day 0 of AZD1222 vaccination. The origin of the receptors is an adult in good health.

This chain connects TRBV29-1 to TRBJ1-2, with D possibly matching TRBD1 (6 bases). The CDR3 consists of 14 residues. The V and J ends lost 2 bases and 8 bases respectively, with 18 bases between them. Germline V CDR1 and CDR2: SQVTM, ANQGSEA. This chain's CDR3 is CSVESEGGSRGYTF. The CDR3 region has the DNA TGCAGCGTTGAATCCGAGGGGGGGAGTCGAGGCTACACCTTC.

This CDR3 is CASSLGGHEQFF. In nucleotides, the CDR3 is TGTGCCAGCAGCTTAGGGGGGCATGAGCAGTTCTTC. V is TRBV11-2 and J is TRBJ2-1; D is possibly TRBD1 (6 bases). V was clipped by 1 base and J by 8 bases, with 6 bases between them. This CDR3 has 12 amino acids. The germline V gene encodes CDR1 SGHAT and CDR2 FQNNGV. The variable domain in full, completed from reference TRBV11-2 and TRBJ2-1, reads EAGVAQSPRYKIIEKRQSVAFWCNPISGHATLYWYQQILGQGPKLLIQFQNNGVVDDSQLPKDRFSAERLKGVDSTLKIQPAKLEDSAVYLCASSLGGHEQFFGPGTRLTVL.

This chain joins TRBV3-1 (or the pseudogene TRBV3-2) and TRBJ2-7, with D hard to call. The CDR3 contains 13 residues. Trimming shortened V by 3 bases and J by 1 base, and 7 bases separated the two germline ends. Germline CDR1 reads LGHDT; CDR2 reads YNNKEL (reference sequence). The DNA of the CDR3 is TGTGCCAGCAGCCACTCCCTATCCTACGAGCAGTACTTC. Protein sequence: CASSHSLSYEQYF.

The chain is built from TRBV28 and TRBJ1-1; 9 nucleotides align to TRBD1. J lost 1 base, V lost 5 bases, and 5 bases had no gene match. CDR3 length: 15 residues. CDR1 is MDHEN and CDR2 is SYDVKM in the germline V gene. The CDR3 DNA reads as TGTGCCAGCAGTCCTGGGGGACAGGGGAACACTGAAGCTTTCTTT. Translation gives CASSPGGQGNTEAFF.

In DNA form, the CDR3 reads TGCGCCAGCAGCTCCGACGGCGGGGGGGCGACAGATACGCAGTATTTT. Its translation: CASSSDGGGATDTQYF. This rearrangement joins TRBV5-1 to TRBJ2-3, with TRBD2 matching over 9 bases. Germline lookup yields CDR1 SGHRS and CDR2 YFSETQ. The CDR3 spans 16 residues. V trimming: 3 bases; J trimming: 3 bases; junction bases outside the gene matches: 8. The full variable domain, rest sourced from reference TRBV5-1 and TRBJ2-3, is KAGVTQTPRYLIKTRGQQVTLSCSPISGHRSVSWYQQTPGQGLQFLFEYFSETQRNKGNFPGRFSGRQFSNSRSEMNVSTLELGDSALYLCASSSDGGGATDTQYFGPGTRLTVL.

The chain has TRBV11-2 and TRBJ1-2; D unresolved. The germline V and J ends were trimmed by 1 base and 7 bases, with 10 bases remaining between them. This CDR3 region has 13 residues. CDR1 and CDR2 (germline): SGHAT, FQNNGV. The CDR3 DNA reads TGTGCCAGCAGCTTAGCGGTCCGTCTTGGCTACACCTTC. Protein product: CASSLAVRLGYTF.

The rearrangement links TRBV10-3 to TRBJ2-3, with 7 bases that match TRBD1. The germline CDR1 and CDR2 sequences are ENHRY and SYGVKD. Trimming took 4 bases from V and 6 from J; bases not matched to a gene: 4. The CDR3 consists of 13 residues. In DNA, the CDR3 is TGTGCCATCAGTGGGGACAGTCCGGATACGCAGTATTTT. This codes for CAISGDSPDTQYF.

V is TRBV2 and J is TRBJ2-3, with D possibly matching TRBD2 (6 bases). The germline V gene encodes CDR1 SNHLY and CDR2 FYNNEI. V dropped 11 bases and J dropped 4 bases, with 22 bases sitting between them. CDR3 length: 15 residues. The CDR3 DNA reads TGTGCCCGCGGGATACGGGGGTCCCAGTCAGATACGCAGTATTTT. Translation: CARGIRGSQSDTQYF. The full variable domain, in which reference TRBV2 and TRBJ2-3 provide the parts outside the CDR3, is EPEVTQTPSHQVTQMGQEVILRCVPISNHLYFYWYRQILGQKVEFLVSFYNNEISEKSEIFDDQFSVERPDGSNFTLKIRSTKLEDSAMYFCARGIRGSQSDTQYFGPGTRLTVL.

The CDR3 reads CASTQTGQFNEQFF. For the CDR3, the DNA is TGTGCCAGTACTCAAACGGGACAGTTCAATGAGCAGTTCTTC. The chain is built from TRBV19 and TRBJ2-1; 7 bases are a match to TRBD1. Germline V gives CDR1 LNHDA, CDR2 SQIVND (reference sequence). V shed 7 bases and J 6 bases; nucleotides not matched to a gene: 9. This CDR3 is built from 14 residues.

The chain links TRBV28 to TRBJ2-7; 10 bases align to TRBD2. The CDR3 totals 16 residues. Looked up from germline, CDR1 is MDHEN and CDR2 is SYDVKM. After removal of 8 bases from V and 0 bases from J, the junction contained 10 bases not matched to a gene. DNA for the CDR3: TGTGCCAGCTGCCTCGGGACTAGCGATTCCTCCTACGAGCAGTACTTC. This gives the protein CASCLGTSDSSYEQYF.

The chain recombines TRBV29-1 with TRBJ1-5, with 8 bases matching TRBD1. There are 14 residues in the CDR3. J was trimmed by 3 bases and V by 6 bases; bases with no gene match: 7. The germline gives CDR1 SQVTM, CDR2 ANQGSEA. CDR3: CSVAGQELNQPQHF. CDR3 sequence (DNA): TGCAGCGTCGCGGGACAGGAACTCAATCAGCCCCAGCATTTT.

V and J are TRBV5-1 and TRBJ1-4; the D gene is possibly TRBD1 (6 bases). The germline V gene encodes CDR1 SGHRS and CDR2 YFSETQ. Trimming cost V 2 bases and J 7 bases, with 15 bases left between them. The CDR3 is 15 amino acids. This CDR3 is CASSFTGTRGEKLFF. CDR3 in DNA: TGCGCCAGCAGCTTTACCGGGACCAGGGGTGAAAAACTGTTTTTT. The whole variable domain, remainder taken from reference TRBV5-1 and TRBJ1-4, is KAGVTQTPRYLIKTRGQQVTLSCSPISGHRSVSWYQQTPGQGLQFLFEYFSETQRNKGNFPGRFSGRQFSNSRSEMNVSTLELGDSALYLCASSFTGTRGEKLFFGSGTQLSVL.

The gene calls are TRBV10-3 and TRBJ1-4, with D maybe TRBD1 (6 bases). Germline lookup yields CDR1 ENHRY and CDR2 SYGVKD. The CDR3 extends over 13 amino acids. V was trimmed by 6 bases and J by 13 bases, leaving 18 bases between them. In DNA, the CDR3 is TGTGCCATCAGATCCGGGACACCAGATGGACTGTTTTTT. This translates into CAIRSGTPDGLFF.

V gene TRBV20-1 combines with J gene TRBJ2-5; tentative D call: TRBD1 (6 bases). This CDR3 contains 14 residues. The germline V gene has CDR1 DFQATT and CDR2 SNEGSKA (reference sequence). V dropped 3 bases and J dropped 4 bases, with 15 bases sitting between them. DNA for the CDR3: TGCAGTGCTAGTGATAACAGGGCCACAGAGACCCAGTACTTC. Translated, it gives CSASDNRATETQYF.

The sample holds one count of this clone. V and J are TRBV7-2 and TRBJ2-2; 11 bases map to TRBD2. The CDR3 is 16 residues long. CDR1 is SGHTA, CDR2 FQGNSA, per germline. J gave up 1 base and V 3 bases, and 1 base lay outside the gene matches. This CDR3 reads CASSFGTSGNTGELFF. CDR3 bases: TGTGCCAGCAGCTTCGGGACTAGCGGGAACACCGGGGAGCTGTTTTTT.